The present T cell receptor beta chain was sequenced within a study of cytomegalovirus exposure and HLA in healthy donors. The study's findings and limits: There were some V segments, including TRBV6-2 and TRBV6-3, excluded as indistinguishable.

Both 60 Vbeta primers and 13 Jbeta primers went into the PCR. Produced via immunoSEQ multiplex PCR; TCRdb's table is partial and in-frame only. The sample consists of just under 150,000 clones, around 75% of them appearing once. Notes on this clone: Antigen: not known.

V was pared by 8 bases and J by 2 bases, with 17 bases between. The length of the CDR3 is 15 residues. The germline V gene encodes CDR1 SGHTA and CDR2 FQGTGA. V is TRBV7-3 and J is TRBJ2-3; possibly TRBD2 for D (6 bases). Material: PBMCs. This TCR was sampled from a woman in her thirties in good health and CMV-seronegative. CDR3 DNA sequence: TGTGCCAGCCGGCGGGCGGGACTCTTCACAGATACGCAGTATTTT. This translates into CASRRAGLFTDTQYF.